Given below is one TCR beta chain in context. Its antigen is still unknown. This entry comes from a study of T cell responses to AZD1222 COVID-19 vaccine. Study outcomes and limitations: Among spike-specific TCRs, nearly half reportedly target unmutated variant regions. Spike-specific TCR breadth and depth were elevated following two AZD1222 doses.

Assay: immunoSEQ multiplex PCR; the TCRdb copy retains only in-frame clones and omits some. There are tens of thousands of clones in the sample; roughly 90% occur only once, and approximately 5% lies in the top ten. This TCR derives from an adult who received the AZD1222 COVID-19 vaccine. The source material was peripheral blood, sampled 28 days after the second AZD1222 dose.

The CDR3 protein is CASSIRVGASSGANVLTF. The CDR3 region has the DNA TGTGCCAGTAGTATAAGGGTCGGTGCCAGCTCTGGGGCCAACGTCCTGACTTTC. The chain combines TRBV19 with TRBJ2-6; D is unclear. V was trimmed by 2 bases and J by 0 bases, leaving 14 bases between them. Germline V CDR1 and CDR2: LNHDA, SQIVND (reference sequence). There are 18 residues in the CDR3. Drawing the rest from reference TRBV19 and TRBJ2-6, the complete variable domain is DGGITQSPKYLFRKEGQNVTLSCEQNLNHDAMYWYRQDPGQGLRLIYYSQIVNDFQKGDIAEGYSVSREKKESFPLTVTSAQKNPTAFYLCASSIRVGASSGANVLTFGAGSRLTVL.